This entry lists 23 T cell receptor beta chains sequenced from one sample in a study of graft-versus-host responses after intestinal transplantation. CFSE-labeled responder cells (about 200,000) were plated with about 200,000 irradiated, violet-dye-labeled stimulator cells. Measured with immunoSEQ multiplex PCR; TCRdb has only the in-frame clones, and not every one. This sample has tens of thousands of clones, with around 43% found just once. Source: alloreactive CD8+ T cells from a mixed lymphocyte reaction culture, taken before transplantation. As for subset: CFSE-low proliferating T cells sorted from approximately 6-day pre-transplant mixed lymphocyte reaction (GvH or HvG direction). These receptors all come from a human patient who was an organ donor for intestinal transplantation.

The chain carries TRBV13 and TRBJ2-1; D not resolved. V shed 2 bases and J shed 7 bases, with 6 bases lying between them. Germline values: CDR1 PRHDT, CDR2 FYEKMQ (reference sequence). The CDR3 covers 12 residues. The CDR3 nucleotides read TGTGCCAGCAGCTTATTGGGAAATGAGCAGTTCTTC. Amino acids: CASSLLGNEQFF. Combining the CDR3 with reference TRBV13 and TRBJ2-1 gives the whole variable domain AAGVIQSPRHLIKEKRETATLKCYPIPRHDTVYWYQQGPGQDPQFLISFYEKMQSDKGSIPDRFSAQQFSDYHSELNMSSLELGDSALYFCASSLLGNEQFFGPGTRLTVL.

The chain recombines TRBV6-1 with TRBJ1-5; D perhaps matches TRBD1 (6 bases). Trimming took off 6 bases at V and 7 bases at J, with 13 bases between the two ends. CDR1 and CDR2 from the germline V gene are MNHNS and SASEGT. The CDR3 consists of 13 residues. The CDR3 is CASREQGTQPQHF. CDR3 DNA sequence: TGTGCCAGCAGAGAACAGGGTACCCAGCCCCAGCATTTT.

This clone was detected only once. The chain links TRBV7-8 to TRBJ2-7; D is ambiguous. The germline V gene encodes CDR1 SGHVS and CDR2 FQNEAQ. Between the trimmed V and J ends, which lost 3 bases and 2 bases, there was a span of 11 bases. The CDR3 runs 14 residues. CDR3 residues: CASSLYYHPYEQYF. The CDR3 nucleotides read TGTGCCAGCAGCTTGTACTACCACCCCTACGAGCAGTACTTC.

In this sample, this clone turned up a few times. CDR3 amino acids: CASSQGLSGLAASIGLGEQFF. CDR3 coding DNA: TGTGCCAGCAGCCAAGGGCTAAGCGGACTAGCGGCCTCGATTGGTTTAGGTGAGCAGTTCTTC. The V and J genes are TRBV4-2 and TRBJ2-1; 10 nucleotides match TRBD2. CDR1 and CDR2 from the germline V gene are LGHNA and YNFKEQ. With V trimmed by 1 base and J by 9 bases, 24 bases remained unmatched. This CDR3 spans 21 amino acids.

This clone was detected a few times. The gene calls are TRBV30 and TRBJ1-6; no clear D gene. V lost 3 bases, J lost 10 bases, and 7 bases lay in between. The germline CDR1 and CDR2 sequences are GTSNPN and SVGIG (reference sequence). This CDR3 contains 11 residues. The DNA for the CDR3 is TGTGCCTGGAGGGCCGGATCACCCCTCCACTTT. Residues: CAWRAGSPLHF.

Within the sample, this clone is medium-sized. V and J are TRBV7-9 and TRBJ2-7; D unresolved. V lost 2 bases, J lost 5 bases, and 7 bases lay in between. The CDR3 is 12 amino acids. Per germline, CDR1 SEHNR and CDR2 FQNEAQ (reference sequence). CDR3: CASSLLAHEQYF. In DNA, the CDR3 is TGTGCCAGCAGCTTACTTGCCCACGAGCAGTACTTC.

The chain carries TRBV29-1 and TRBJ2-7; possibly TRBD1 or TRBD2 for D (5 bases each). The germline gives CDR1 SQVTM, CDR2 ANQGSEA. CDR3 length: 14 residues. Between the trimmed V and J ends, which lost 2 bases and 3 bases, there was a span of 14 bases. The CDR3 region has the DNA TGCAGCGTTGAACATCGGGGCGGCTACTACGAGCAGTACTTC. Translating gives CSVEHRGGYYEQYF.

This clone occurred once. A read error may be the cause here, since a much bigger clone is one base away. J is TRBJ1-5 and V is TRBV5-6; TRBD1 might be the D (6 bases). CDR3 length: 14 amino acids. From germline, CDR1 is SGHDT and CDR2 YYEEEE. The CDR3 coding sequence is TGTGCCAGCTGCTTGGGGGCGGGGGGACAGCCCCAGCATTTT. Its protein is CASCLGAGGQPQHF.

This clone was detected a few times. DNA of the CDR3: TGTGCCAGCTCACCCTCGGGTCCCCCGGGCACTGAAGCTTTCTTT. As protein: CASSPSGPPGTEAFF. J is TRBJ1-1 and V is TRBV18; D gene ambiguous. CDR3 length: 15 amino acids. Trimming took 3 bases from V and 4 from J, leaving 15 bases between them. Germline V gives CDR1 KGHSH, CDR2 LQKENI. The variable domain in full, with the rest retrieved from reference TRBV18 and TRBJ1-1, is NAGVMQNPRHLVRRRGQEARLRCSPMKGHSHVYWYRQLPEEGLKFMVYLQKENIIDESGMPKERFSAEFPKEGPSILRIQQVVRGDSAAYFCASSPSGPPGTEAFFGQGTRLTVV.

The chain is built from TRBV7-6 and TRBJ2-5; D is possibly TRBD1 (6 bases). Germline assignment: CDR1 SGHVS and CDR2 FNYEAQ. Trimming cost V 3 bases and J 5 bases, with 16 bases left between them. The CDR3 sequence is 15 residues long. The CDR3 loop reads CASSLGTGSWETQYF. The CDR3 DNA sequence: TGTGCCAGCAGCTTGGGCACAGGGTCGTGGGAGACCCAGTACTTC.

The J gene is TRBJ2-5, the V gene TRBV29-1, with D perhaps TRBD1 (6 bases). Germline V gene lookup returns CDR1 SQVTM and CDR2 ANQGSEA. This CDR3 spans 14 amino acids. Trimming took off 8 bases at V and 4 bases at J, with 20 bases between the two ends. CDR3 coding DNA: TGCAGCTCCAGCGGAACAGGGTGGGGAGAGACCCAGTACTTC. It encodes CSSSGTGWGETQYF.

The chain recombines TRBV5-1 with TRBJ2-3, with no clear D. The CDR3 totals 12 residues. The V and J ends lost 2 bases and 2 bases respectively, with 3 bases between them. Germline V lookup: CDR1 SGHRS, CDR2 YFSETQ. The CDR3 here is CASSFNTDTQYF. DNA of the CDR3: TGCGCCAGCAGCTTTAACACAGATACGCAGTATTTT.

In DNA form, the CDR3 reads TGTGCCAGCAGTGGGCGGGGACATATGGTCGGGGCCAACGTCCTGACTTTC. Residues: CASSGRGHMVGANVLTF. The rearrangement links TRBV6-1 to TRBJ2-6, with D tentatively TRBD1 or TRBD2 (6 bases each). The CDR3 has 17 residues. The V and J ends lost 4 bases and 4 bases respectively, with 17 bases between them. Per the germline V gene, CDR1 is MNHNS and CDR2 is SASEGT.

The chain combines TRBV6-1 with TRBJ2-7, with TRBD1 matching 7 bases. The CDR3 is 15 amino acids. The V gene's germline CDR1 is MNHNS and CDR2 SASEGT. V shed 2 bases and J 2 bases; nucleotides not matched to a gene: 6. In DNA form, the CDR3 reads TGTGCCAGCAGTGAAAAAAGGGGGCGGCCCTACGAGCAGTACTTC. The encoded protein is CASSEKRGRPYEQYF.

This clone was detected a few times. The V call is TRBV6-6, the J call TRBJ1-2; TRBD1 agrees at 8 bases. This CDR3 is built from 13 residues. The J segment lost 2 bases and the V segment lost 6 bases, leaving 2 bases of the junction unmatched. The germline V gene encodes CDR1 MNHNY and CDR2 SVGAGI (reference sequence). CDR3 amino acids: CASSRTGNYGYTF. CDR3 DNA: TGTGCCAGCAGCCGGACAGGGAACTATGGCTACACCTTC.

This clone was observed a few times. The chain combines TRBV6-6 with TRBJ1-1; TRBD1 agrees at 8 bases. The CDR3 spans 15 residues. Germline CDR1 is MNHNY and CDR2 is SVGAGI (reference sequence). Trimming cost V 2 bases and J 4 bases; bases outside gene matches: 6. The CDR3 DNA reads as TGTGCCAGCAGTTACGAGTCAACAGGGGGCACTGAAGCTTTCTTT. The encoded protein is CASSYESTGGTEAFF.

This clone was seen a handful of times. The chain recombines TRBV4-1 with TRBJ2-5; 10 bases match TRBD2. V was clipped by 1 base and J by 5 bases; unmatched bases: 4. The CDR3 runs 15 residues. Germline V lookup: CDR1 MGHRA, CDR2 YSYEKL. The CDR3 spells CASSQVLAGWETQYF. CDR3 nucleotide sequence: TGCGCCAGCAGCCAAGTACTAGCGGGATGGGAGACCCAGTACTTC.

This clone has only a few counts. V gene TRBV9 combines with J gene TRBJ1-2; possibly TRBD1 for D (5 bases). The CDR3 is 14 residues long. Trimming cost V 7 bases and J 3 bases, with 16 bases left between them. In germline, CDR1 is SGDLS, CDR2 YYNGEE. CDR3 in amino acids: CASGTAGNDYGYTF. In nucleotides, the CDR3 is TGTGCCAGCGGGACGGCGGGTAATGACTATGGCTACACCTTC.

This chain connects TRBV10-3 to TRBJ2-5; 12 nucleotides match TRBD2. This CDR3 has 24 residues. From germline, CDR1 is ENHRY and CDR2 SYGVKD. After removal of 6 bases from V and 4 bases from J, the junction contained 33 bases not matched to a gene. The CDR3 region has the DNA TGTGCCATCAGCCGCCGGGACAGGGGTCAAGGGACTAGCGGGCGGTTGGGGGGGAGAGAGACCCAGTACTTC. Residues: CAISRRDRGQGTSGRLGGRETQYF.

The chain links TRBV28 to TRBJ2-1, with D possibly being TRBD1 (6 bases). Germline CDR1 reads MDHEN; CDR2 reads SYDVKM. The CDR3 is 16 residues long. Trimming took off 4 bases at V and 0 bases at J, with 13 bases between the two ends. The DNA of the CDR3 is TGTGCCAGCAGTTCCGGACAGTTCCGCTCCTACAATGAGCAGTTCTTC. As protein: CASSSGQFRSYNEQFF.

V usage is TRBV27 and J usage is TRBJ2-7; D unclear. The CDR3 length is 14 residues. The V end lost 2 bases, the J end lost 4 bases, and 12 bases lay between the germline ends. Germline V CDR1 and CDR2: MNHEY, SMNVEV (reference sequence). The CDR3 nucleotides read TGTGCCAGCAGTTTAAGTCGGCCGGTATACGAGCAGTACTTC. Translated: CASSLSRPVYEQYF.

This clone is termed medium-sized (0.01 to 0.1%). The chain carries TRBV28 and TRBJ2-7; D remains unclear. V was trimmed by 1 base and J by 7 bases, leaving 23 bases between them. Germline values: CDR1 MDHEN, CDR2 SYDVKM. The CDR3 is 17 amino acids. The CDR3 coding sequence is TGTGCCAGCAGTTTATTGATTGGGTGGAGCTCCGAAGGGGAGCAGTACTTC. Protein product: CASSLLIGWSSEGEQYF. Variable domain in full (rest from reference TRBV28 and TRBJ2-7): DVKVTQSSRYLVKRTGEKVFLECVQDMDHENMFWYRQDPGLGLRLIYFSYDVKMKEKGDIPEGYSVSREKKERFSLILESASTNQTSMYLCASSLLIGWSSEGEQYFGPGTRLTVT.

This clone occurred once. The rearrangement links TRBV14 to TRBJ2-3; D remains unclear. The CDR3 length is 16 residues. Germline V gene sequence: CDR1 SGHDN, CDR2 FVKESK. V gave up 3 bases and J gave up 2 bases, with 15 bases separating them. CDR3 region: CASSQEHHLLTDTQYF. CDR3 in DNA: TGTGCCAGCAGCCAGGAACACCACCTCCTCACAGATACGCAGTATTTT. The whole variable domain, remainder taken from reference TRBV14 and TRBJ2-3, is EAGVTQFPSHSVIEKGQTVTLRCDPISGHDNLYWYRRVMGKEIKFLLHFVKESKQDESGMPNNRFLAERTGGTYSTLKVQPAELEDSGVYFCASSQEHHLLTDTQYFGPGTRLTVL.